These 17 T cell receptor beta chains were sequenced from one sample in a study of T-cell reconstitution after alpha-beta-depleted transplantation in children. This sample's TCRbeta library carried unique molecular identifier barcodes. TCRdb passed the PCR reads through MiXCR, listing each CDR3 protein once. The sample shows about 540,000 distinct CDR3 sequences, 15% to 20% of them seen only once. The sequenced sample was PBMCs from the stem cell graft donor, obtained from the stem cell graft. The source is a human donor who donated a stem cell graft to a child with acute lymphoblastic leukemia.

The genes are TRBV28 and TRBJ1-1; TRBD1 matches 7 bases. CDR3 size: 15 residues. The V gene's germline CDR1 is MDHEN and CDR2 SYDVKM. V lost 3 bases, J lost 5 bases, and 9 bases stayed unmatched. This CDR3 is CASSFVTGRGTEAFF. CDR3 DNA sequence: TGTGCCAGCAGTTTTGTGACAGGGAGGGGAACTGAAGCTTTCTTT.

In regard to this clonotype: An end of the junction differs from the germline gene, which may be a read error. The V gene is TRBV29-1, the J gene TRBJ2-7, with D possibly matching TRBD2 (6 bases). This CDR3 has 13 amino acids. Germline assignment: CDR1 SQVTM and CDR2 ANQGSEA. The DNA of the CDR3 is TGCAGCGTGCTAATCGGAGTGGACTACCAGCAGTACTTC. Translated, it gives CSVLIGVDYQQYF.

This clonotype was counted only a few times. The chain uses TRBV6-5 and TRBJ1-6; TRBD1 is a possible D gene (5 bases). The CDR3 has 18 amino acids. Trimming shortened V by 0 bases and J by 0 bases, and 12 bases separated the two germline ends. Germline CDR1 is MNHEY and CDR2 is SVGAGI. DNA of the CDR3: TGTGCCAGCAGTTACTCGGGGGAGATGAGCTCCTATAATTCACCCCTCCACTTT. It encodes CASSYSGEMSSYNSPLHF.

This clonotype has a count of ten or more. This chain joins TRBV20-1 and TRBJ2-5, with TRBD2 identical over 7 bases. In germline, CDR1 is DFQATT, CDR2 SNEGSKA (reference sequence). The J segment lost 5 bases and the V segment lost 1 base, leaving 10 bases of the junction unmatched. The CDR3 covers 15 residues. CDR3 sequence (DNA): TGCAGTGCTAGAGTTGGGGGAGGGCCAGGGGAGACCCAGTACTTC. The encoded protein is CSARVGGGPGETQYF.

This clonotype was observed a few times. This rearrangement joins TRBV13 to TRBJ2-7; 9 bases fit TRBD1. CDR3 length: 14 residues. J was trimmed by 4 bases and V by 6 bases; bases with no gene match: 7. Germline assignment: CDR1 PRHDT and CDR2 FYEKMQ (reference sequence). CDR3 bases: TGTGCCAGCAGACTACAGGGGGCGCGGTACGAGCAGTACTTC. Translating gives CASRLQGARYEQYF.

This clonotype was found a few times. The chain joins TRBV5-1 to TRBJ2-1; 8 bases map to TRBD1. The J segment lost 1 base and the V segment lost 5 bases, leaving 5 bases of the junction unmatched. The CDR3 loop spans 15 amino acids. Germline lookup yields CDR1 SGHRS and CDR2 YFSETQ. The CDR3 DNA is TGCGCCAGCAGGCCCGGACAGGGTTCCTACAATGAGCAGTTCTTC. This gives the protein CASRPGQGSYNEQFF.

This clonotype was recorded a few times. The chain has TRBV29-1 and TRBJ2-3; the match to TRBD1 covers 8 bases. Germline V gene data show CDR1 as SQVTM and CDR2 as ANQGSEA. The CDR3 covers 12 residues. The junction had 3 bases not matched to a gene; V was cut back by 5 bases and J by 5 bases. CDR3: CSVTGGKDTQYF. The CDR3 DNA is TGCAGCGTTACAGGGGGGAAAGATACGCAGTATTTT.

J is TRBJ2-1 and V is TRBV24-1; 9 nucleotides align to TRBD1. J was trimmed by 5 bases and V by 7 bases; bases with no gene match: 8. The CDR3 has 15 residues. The V gene's germline CDR1 is KGHDR and CDR2 SFDVKD. This CDR3 reads CATRKIRDRDNEQFF. CDR3 nucleotides: TGTGCCACCAGAAAGATCCGGGACAGGGACAATGAGCAGTTCTTC.

As regards this clonotype: A read error may account for a junction end that differs from germline. The genes are TRBV3-1 and TRBJ2-7, with 11 nucleotides matching TRBD2. The CDR3 length is 18 residues. Germline V lookup: CDR1 LGHDT, CDR2 YNNKEL (reference sequence). In DNA form, the CDR3 reads TGTGCCAGCTGCCAAGGATGGTTACTAGCGGGAGCTACCCACGAGCAGTACTTC. It yields the protein CASCQGWLLAGATHEQYF.

This chain connects TRBV6-6 to TRBJ1-5, with D maybe TRBD1 (5 bases). V lost 8 bases to trimming and J lost 10 bases, with 15 bases between them. This CDR3 contains 12 residues. The germline V gene has CDR1 MNHNY and CDR2 SVGAGI (reference sequence). The CDR3 DNA sequence: TGTGCCAGCGACCCAATAGGACAACCCCAGCATTTT. This sequence encodes CASDPIGQPQHF.

This clonotype turned up a few times. The rearrangement joins TRBV11-2 to TRBJ2-7; D call uncertain. Germline V lookup: CDR1 SGHAT, CDR2 FQNNGV. CDR3 size: 15 residues. V lost 0 bases to trimming and J lost 0 bases, with 9 bases between them. CDR3 sequence reads: CASSLEGRVSYEQYF. Written as DNA, the CDR3 is TGTGCCAGCAGCTTAGAGGGCCGGGTCTCCTACGAGCAGTACTTC.

This chain joins TRBV7-7 and TRBJ1-4; TRBD1 aligns across 12 bases. CDR3 length equals 15 residues. Germline CDR1 is SSHAT and CDR2 is FNYEAQ (reference sequence). With V trimmed by 5 bases and J by 8 bases, 6 bases remained unmatched. The CDR3 DNA reads TGTGCCAGCAGCCCCGGGACAGGGGGCTTCGAAAAACTGTTTTTT. Its translation is CASSPGTGGFEKLFF.

The rearrangement joins TRBV6-6 to TRBJ2-7; D gene uncertain. Trimming left V 3 bases short and J 5 bases short, with 11 bases between. The CDR3 runs to 13 residues. Germline assignment: CDR1 MNHNY and CDR2 SVGAGI (reference sequence). The CDR3 loop reads CASSYVQVDEQYF. In DNA form, the CDR3 reads TGTGCCAGCAGTTATGTGCAGGTGGACGAGCAGTACTTC.

This clonotype showed up just a few times. The chain combines TRBV7-3 with TRBJ2-2, with 10 bases aligning to TRBD2. V trimming: 5 bases; J trimming: 8 bases; junction bases outside the gene matches: 17. This CDR3 is built from 18 residues. Germline assignment: CDR1 SGHTA and CDR2 FQGTGA. CDR3 loop: CASSPSGLAGVLGGELFF. CDR3 nucleotide sequence: TGTGCCAGCAGCCCCTCAGGGCTAGCGGGAGTCCTCGGAGGGGAGCTGTTTTTT.

This chain links TRBV29-1 with TRBJ2-1; D is uncertain. CDR1 and CDR2 from the germline V gene are SQVTM and ANQGSEA. V was shortened by 7 bases and J by 8 bases, with 15 bases between the two germline ends. The CDR3 has 12 residues. The CDR3 bases are TGCAGCGCTCCTGGCGCCGTCTATGAGCAGTTCTTC. The encoded protein is CSAPGAVYEQFF.

V and J are TRBV7-9 and TRBJ2-7, with 7 positions matching TRBD1. Per germline, CDR1 SEHNR and CDR2 FQNEAQ (reference sequence). The V segment lost 5 bases and the J segment 5 bases; nucleotides outside the gene matches: 12. The CDR3 is made up of 15 amino acids. CDR3 nucleotide sequence: TGTGCCAGCAGCCTAGAGACAGGGTCCCTAGACGAGCAGTACTTC. Translated: CASSLETGSLDEQYF.

In this sample, this clonotype turned up a few times. The chain recombines TRBV27 with TRBJ2-5, with TRBD1 matching 10 bases. The CDR3 loop spans 15 amino acids. The germline V gene has CDR1 MNHEY and CDR2 SMNVEV (reference sequence). V gave up 4 bases and J gave up 5 bases; unmatched junction bases: 7. The CDR3 is CASSSWDRGGETQYF. As DNA, the CDR3 is TGTGCCAGCAGTTCCTGGGACAGGGGTGGGGAGACCCAGTACTTC.